This entry lists 25 T cell receptor beta chains sequenced from one sample in a study of cytomegalovirus exposure and HLA in healthy donors. Primers included in the PCR were 60 Vbeta and 13 Jbeta primers. Clones were read by immunoSEQ multiplex PCR, and TCRdb kept only the in-frame ones, dropping some. The data contain 200,000 to 250,000 clones, approximately 80% of them singletons. The sequenced material came from PBMCs. Receptors were obtained from a man younger than 40 in good health and CMV-seronegative.

V gene TRBV25-1 combines with J gene TRBJ1-4; 7 bases map to TRBD1. The CDR3 totals 14 residues. CDR1 MGHDK and CDR2 SYGVNS come from the germline V gene. J lost 1 base, V lost 6 bases, and 2 bases had no gene match. DNA for the CDR3: TGTGCCAGCAGCTACAGGGGAACTAATGAAAAACTGTTTTTT. It specifies CASSYRGTNEKLFF.

In this sample, this clone turned up a few times. This chain joins TRBV28 and TRBJ2-1; D might be TRBD2 (6 bases). V was pared by 3 bases and J by 4 bases, with 10 bases between. Per germline, CDR1 MDHEN and CDR2 SYDVKM. The CDR3 contains 14 residues. CDR3 bases: TGTGCCAGCAGTTTGCGGGGTGTGTACAATGAGCAGTTCTTC. It codes for CASSLRGVYNEQFF.

This clone occurred once. The chain joins TRBV11-2 to TRBJ2-7, with D perhaps matching TRBD1 (7 bases). From germline, CDR1 is SGHAT and CDR2 FQNNGV. The CDR3 covers 15 residues. V was clipped by 4 bases and J by 2 bases, with 15 bases between them. CDR3: CASSSRQGGPYEQYF. The CDR3, as DNA: TGTGCCAGCAGCTCGCGACAGGGAGGACCCTACGAGCAGTACTTC.

The rearrangement links TRBV9 to TRBJ1-4; TRBD1 aligns across 8 bases. The CDR3 totals 14 residues. V gave up 4 bases and J gave up 7 bases; unmatched junction bases: 6. Looked up from germline, CDR1 is SGDLS and CDR2 is YYNGEE. The CDR3 sequence: CASSPEQGVEKLFF. In DNA form, the CDR3 reads TGTGCCAGCAGCCCCGAACAGGGGGTTGAAAAACTGTTTTTT.

This chain uses TRBV6-1 with TRBJ1-6, with a possible D match to TRBD1 (5 bases). V lost 2 bases and J 10 bases, leaving 15 bases between the germline ends. The CDR3 covers 15 residues. CDR1 and CDR2 from the germline V gene are MNHNS and SASEGT. CDR3 protein: CASSERGSVWSPLHF. As DNA, the CDR3 is TGTGCCAGCAGTGAACGGGGGTCGGTTTGGTCACCCCTCCACTTT.

The chain couples TRBV5-1 to TRBJ1-1; D is perhaps TRBD1 (5 bases). V lost 2 bases to trimming and J lost 7 bases, with 12 bases between them. CDR1 and CDR2 from the germline V gene are SGHRS and YFSETQ. The CDR3 runs 13 residues. CDR3 coding DNA: TGCGCCAGCAGCTTTTTTGACAGTAGTGAAGCTTTCTTT. This codes for CASSFFDSSEAFF.

The V call is TRBV5-1, the J call TRBJ2-3; tentative D call: TRBD1 (5 bases). The CDR3 is 11 residues long. CDR1 is SGHRS, CDR2 YFSETQ, per germline. Trimming left V 0 bases short and J 10 bases short, with 6 bases between. For the CDR3, the DNA is TGCGCCAGCAGCTTGGACAGGTCGCAGTATTTT. It is translated as CASSLDRSQYF.

The V gene is TRBV4-2, the J gene TRBJ2-1; tentatively, D is TRBD1 (5 bases). The germline V gene encodes CDR1 LGHNA and CDR2 YNFKEQ. This CDR3 region has 14 residues. Deletions cut 1 base from V and 7 bases from J, with 11 bases between. The CDR3 is CASSQVMAGNEQFF. The CDR3, as DNA: TGTGCCAGCAGCCAAGTAATGGCAGGGAATGAGCAGTTCTTC.

The CDR3 is CASSFMRREGVYEQYF. The DNA for the CDR3 is TGTGCCAGCAGTTTCATGAGAAGGGAGGGGGTCTACGAGCAGTACTTC. This chain links TRBV28 with TRBJ2-7; a weak D match, TRBD2 (7 bases). CDR1 and CDR2 from the germline V gene are MDHEN and SYDVKM. V was trimmed by 3 bases and J by 3 bases, leaving 18 bases between them. The CDR3 length is 16 residues.

This sequence joins TRBV27 and TRBJ2-5, with a possible D match to TRBD1 (6 bases). Trimming stripped 5 bases from V and 1 base from J, with 11 bases between. This CDR3 spans 14 amino acids. Germline V gene sequence: CDR1 MNHEY, CDR2 SMNVEV (reference sequence). In nucleotides, the CDR3 is TGTGCCAGCAGTCTTCGGACAGCCCAAGAGACCCAGTACTTC. This encodes CASSLRTAQETQYF.

The genes are TRBV9 and TRBJ2-1; 7 nucleotides agree with TRBD2. CDR1 and CDR2 (germline): SGDLS, YYNGEE. The J segment lost 4 bases and the V segment lost 2 bases, leaving 6 bases of the junction unmatched. There are 15 residues in the CDR3. DNA for the CDR3: TGTGCCAGCAGCGTCGGGCGGGGGAGTTACAATGAGCAGTTCTTC. This sequence encodes CASSVGRGSYNEQFF.

This clone was counted a few times. This chain joins TRBV27 and TRBJ2-7; 8 nucleotides match TRBD1. Germline CDR1 MNHEY, CDR2 SMNVEV (reference sequence). Losses at the gene ends were 10 bases for V and 6 bases for J; bases not matched to a gene: 8. The length of the CDR3 is 12 residues. The CDR3 here is CATTGTGGEQYF. CDR3 sequence (DNA): TGTGCCACCACAGGGACAGGCGGCGAGCAGTACTTC.

The genes are TRBV5-1 and TRBJ1-4; tentatively, D is TRBD1 (5 bases). The V gene lost 0 bases and the J gene lost 0 bases, with 9 bases spanning the gap. The CDR3 is 16 residues long. Germline CDR1 reads SGHRS; CDR2 reads YFSETQ. The CDR3 loop is CASSLGQPATNEKLFF. CDR3 in DNA: TGCGCCAGCAGCTTGGGACAGCCCGCAACTAATGAAAAACTGTTTTTT.

This clone was seen a handful of times. The V and J genes are TRBV23-1 and TRBJ1-1; 7 bases are a match to TRBD1. TRBV23-1 belongs to the ORF category, with a function that is uncertain. The CDR3 length is 17 residues. The trim removed 6 bases at V and 5 bases at J, leaving 18 bases unmatched. Here the CDR3 DNA reads TGCGCCAGCAGACTCTATATCGGAGGGGGCCCCAGTACTGAAGCTTTCTTT. This codes for CASRLYIGGGPSTEAFF.

The chain uses TRBV19 and TRBJ2-2; D remains unclear. The germline V gene has CDR1 LNHDA and CDR2 SQIVND (reference sequence). Trimming cost V 5 bases and J 7 bases, with 8 bases left between them. The CDR3 runs to 12 residues. The CDR3 here is CASSSYFGELFF. For the CDR3, the DNA is TGTGCCAGTAGTTCCTATTTCGGGGAGCTGTTTTTT.

Remarks on this clone: An end of the junction differs from the germline gene, which may be a read error. V usage is TRBV6-1 and J usage is TRBJ2-6; D may be TRBD1 (5 bases). Germline V gives CDR1 MNHNS, CDR2 SASEGT. CDR3 length equals 18 residues. CDR3 DNA: TGTGCCAGCAGTGACGTCAGCCTCACCCTCTCTGGGGCCAGCGTCCTGACTTTC. Encoded protein: CASSDVSLTLSGASVLTF.

The chain recombines TRBV4-1 with TRBJ2-1; D is perhaps TRBD1 (5 bases). Germline CDR1 MGHRA, CDR2 YSYEKL. Trimming stripped 8 bases from V and 0 bases from J, with 26 bases between. This CDR3 has 19 residues. The CDR3 nucleotides read TGCGCCAGCGCCCTTGGGGCGCTACGATCAACAAGCTCCTACAATGAGCAGTTCTTC. This codes for CASALGALRSTSSYNEQFF.

This clone was detected only once. V gene TRBV2 combines with J gene TRBJ2-7, with a tentative D call TRBD2 (6 bases). Germline V CDR1 and CDR2: SNHLY, FYNNEI. This CDR3 contains 13 residues. With 4 bases removed from V and 7 bases from J, the gap between germline ends came to 14 bases. CDR3 sequence: CASSVGGGGEQYF. Written as DNA, the CDR3 is TGTGCCAGCAGTGTGGGGGGAGGTGGAGAGCAGTACTTC.

This clone is a singleton in its sample. The V gene is TRBV9, the J gene TRBJ1-2; D unclear. Germline V gene sequence: CDR1 SGDLS, CDR2 YYNGEE. Trimming took off 4 bases at V and 3 bases at J, with 10 bases between the two ends. The CDR3 runs to 13 residues. The CDR3 coding sequence is TGTGCCAGCAGCTCGTCAGGTTACTATGGCTACACCTTC. Translation: CASSSSGYYGYTF. Combining the CDR3 with reference TRBV9 and TRBJ1-2 gives the whole variable domain DSGVTQTPKHLITATGQRVTLRCSPRSGDLSVYWYQQSLDQGLQFLIQYYNGEERAKGNILERFSAQQFPDLHSELNLSSLELGDSALYFCASSSSGYYGYTFGSGTRLTVV.

The genes are TRBV5-1 and TRBJ2-7; D perhaps matches TRBD1 (6 bases). V was shortened by 0 bases and J by 3 bases, with 16 bases between the two germline ends. Germline V gene data show CDR1 as SGHRS and CDR2 as YFSETQ. The CDR3 extends over 16 amino acids. This chain's CDR3 is CASSLELGAAHYEQYF. The CDR3 DNA is TGCGCCAGCAGCTTGGAGTTGGGGGCGGCTCACTACGAGCAGTACTTC.

This clone was counted between two and nine times. The chain employs TRBV6-6 and TRBJ2-1, with TRBD1 matching 9 bases. After removal of 0 bases from V and 2 bases from J, the junction contained 2 bases not matched to a gene. Germline V gives CDR1 MNHNY, CDR2 SVGAGI (reference sequence). CDR3 length: 16 residues. CDR3 amino acids: CASSYSDRGTYNEQFF. CDR3 nucleotides: TGTGCCAGCAGTTACTCAGACAGGGGGACCTACAATGAGCAGTTCTTC.

The V gene is TRBV7-8, the J gene TRBJ2-1; a possible D gene is TRBD1 (6 bases). The CDR3 totals 16 residues. Trimming shortened V by 8 bases and J by 8 bases, and 25 bases separated the two germline ends. Germline CDR1 SGHVS, CDR2 FQNEAQ. The CDR3 here is CASYDAGTILGDEQFF. The DNA of the CDR3 is TGTGCCAGCTACGACGCCGGGACAATCCTGGGAGATGAGCAGTTCTTC.

The CDR3 region has the DNA TGTGCCAGCAGCCAACAGGGGAGCACCGGGGAGCTGTTTTTT. Protein sequence: CASSQQGSTGELFF. The chain couples TRBV28 to TRBJ2-2, with TRBD1 matching over 7 bases. This CDR3 spans 14 amino acids. Trimming removed 6 bases from V and 4 bases from J; junction bases left unmatched: 5. Germline CDR1 and CDR2: MDHEN and SYDVKM. Using reference TRBV28 and TRBJ2-2 for the parts outside the CDR3, the full variable domain is DVKVTQSSRYLVKRTGEKVFLECVQDMDHENMFWYRQDPGLGLRLIYFSYDVKMKEKGDIPEGYSVSREKKERFSLILESASTNQTSMYLCASSQQGSTGELFFGEGSRLTVL.

V is TRBV27 and J is TRBJ2-5, with D possibly TRBD2 on 5 matching bases. V lost 5 bases, J lost 5 bases, and 6 bases lay in between. Per the germline V gene, CDR1 is MNHEY and CDR2 is SMNVEV (reference sequence). CDR3 length: 11 amino acids. The CDR3 loop reads CASSTGETQYF. The CDR3 nucleotides read TGTGCCAGCAGTACGGGGGAGACCCAGTACTTC.

V usage is TRBV27 and J usage is TRBJ2-7, with D perhaps TRBD2 (5 bases). CDR1 and CDR2 (germline): MNHEY, SMNVEV (reference sequence). Trimming left V 5 bases short and J 6 bases short, with 14 bases between. The CDR3 contains 13 residues. CDR3 amino acids: CASSLAGGGEQYF. The CDR3 nucleotides read TGTGCCAGCAGTCTAGCAGGAGGTGGCGAGCAGTACTTC.